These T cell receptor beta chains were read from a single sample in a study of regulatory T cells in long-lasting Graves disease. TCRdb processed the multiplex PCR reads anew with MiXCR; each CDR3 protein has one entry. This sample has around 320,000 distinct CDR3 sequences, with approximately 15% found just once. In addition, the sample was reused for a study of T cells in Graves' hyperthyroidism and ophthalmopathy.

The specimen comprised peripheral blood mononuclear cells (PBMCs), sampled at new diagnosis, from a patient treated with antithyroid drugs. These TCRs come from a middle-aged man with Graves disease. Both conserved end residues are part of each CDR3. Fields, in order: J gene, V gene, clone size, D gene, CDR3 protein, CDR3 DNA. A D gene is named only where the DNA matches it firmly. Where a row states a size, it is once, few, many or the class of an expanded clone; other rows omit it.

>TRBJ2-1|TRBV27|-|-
CAVGYEQFF
TGTGCTGTGGGGTATGAGCAGTTCTTC
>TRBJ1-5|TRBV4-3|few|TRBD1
CASSPRAGGWDHQPQHF
TGCGCCAGCAGCCCCCGTGCAGGGGGGTGGGATCATCAGCCCCAGCATTTT
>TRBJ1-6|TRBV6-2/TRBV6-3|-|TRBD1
CASSYTGGDSPLHF
TGTGCCAGCAGTTACACAGGGGGCGATTCACCCCTCCACTTT
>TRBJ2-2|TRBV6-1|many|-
CASKIQVTGELFF
TGTGCCAGCAAAATACAGGTGACCGGGGAGCTGTTTTTT
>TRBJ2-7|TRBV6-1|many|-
CASSEGGRRSYEQYF
TGTGCCAGCAGTGAAGGTGGTAGAAGATCCTACGAGCAGTACTTC
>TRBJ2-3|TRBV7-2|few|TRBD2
CASSFQVAGNTDTQYF
TGTGCCAGCAGCTTTCAGGTAGCGGGGAACACAGATACGCAGTATTTT
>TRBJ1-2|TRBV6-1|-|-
CASSQTVSSGYTF
TGTGCCAGCAGCCAGACAGTGTCGTCTGGCTACACCTTC
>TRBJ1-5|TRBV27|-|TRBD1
CASSSLRTGGVNQPQHF
TGTGCCAGCAGTTCTTTAAGGACAGGGGGCGTCAATCAGCCCCAGCATTTT
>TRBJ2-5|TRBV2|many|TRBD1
CASSQGQGSIETQYF
TGTGCCAGCAGTCAAGGACAGGGATCGATCGAGACCCAGTACTTC
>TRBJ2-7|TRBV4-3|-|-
CASSQRTRSYEQYF
TGCGCCAGCAGCCAACGAACCCGATCCTACGAGCAGTACTTC
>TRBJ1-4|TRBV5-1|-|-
CASSLPTGSGEKLFF
TGCGCCAGCAGCTTGCCTACAGGGTCGGGGGAAAAACTGTTTTTT
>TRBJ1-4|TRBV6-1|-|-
CASTGGGAWSTNEKLFF
TGTGCCAGCACCGGGGGGGGCGCGTGGTCAACTAATGAAAAACTGTTTTTT
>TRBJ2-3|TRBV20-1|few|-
CSASSLGAPPDTQYF
TGCAGTGCTAGTAGCCTGGGAGCCCCCCCAGATACGCAGTATTTT
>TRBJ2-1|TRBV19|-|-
CATILGGSSYNEQFF
TGTGCCACCATTTTGGGGGGAAGCTCCTACAATGAGCAGTTCTTC
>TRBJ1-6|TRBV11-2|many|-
CASSLGVYSYNSPLHF
TGTGCCAGCAGCTTAGGGGTCTACTCCTATAATTCACCCCTCCACTTT
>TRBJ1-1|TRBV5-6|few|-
CASSPLSRGGLSDTEAFF
TGTGCCAGCAGCCCGCTGTCCCGCGGGGGGCTATCGGACACTGAAGCTTTCTTT
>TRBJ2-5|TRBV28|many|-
CASSLGQQQETQYF
TGTGCCAGCAGCTTAGGACAGCAGCAAGAGACCCAGTACTTC
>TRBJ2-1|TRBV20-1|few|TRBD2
CSATWTRKGYEQFF
TGCAGTGCGACCTGGACTAGGAAGGGATATGAGCAGTTCTTC
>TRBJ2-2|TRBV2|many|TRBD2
CASSSLAGLGTGELFF
TGTGCCAGCAGTAGTCTAGCGGGGCTGGGCACCGGGGAGCTGTTTTTT
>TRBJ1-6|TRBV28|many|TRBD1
CASRPPPDRVSYNSPLHF
TGTGCCAGCAGACCACCTCCGGACAGGGTCTCCTATAATTCACCCCTCCACTTT
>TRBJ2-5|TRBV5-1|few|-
CASSLNPGAETQYF
TGCGCCAGCAGCTTGAATCCAGGGGCAGAGACCCAGTACTTC
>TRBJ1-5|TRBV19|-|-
CASSIEDNQPQHF
TGTGCCAGTAGTATTGAGGACAATCAGCCCCAGCATTTT
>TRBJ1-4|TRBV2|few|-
CASRQDEKGFRNEKLFF
TGTGCCAGCAGACAGGACGAGAAGGGTTTCCGGAATGAAAAACTGTTTTTT
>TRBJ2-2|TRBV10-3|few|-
CAISVYTGELFF
TGTGCCATCAGTGTTTACACCGGGGAGCTGTTTTTT
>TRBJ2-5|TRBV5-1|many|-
CASSWSGNGGETQYF
TGCGCCAGCAGCTGGAGCGGCAATGGGGGAGAGACCCAGTACTTC
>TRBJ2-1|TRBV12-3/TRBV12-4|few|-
CASSFRGWEQFF
TGTGCCAGCAGTTTTCGGGGTTGGGAGCAGTTCTTC
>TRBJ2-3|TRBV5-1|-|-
CASSPDRTDTQYF
TGCGCCAGCAGCCCCGACAGGACAGATACGCAGTATTTT
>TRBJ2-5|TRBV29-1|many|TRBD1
CSAKQGLETQYF
TGCAGCGCTAAACAGGGGTTAGAGACCCAGTACTTC
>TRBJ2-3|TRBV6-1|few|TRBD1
CASSPAGGDTQYF
TGTGCCAGCAGCCCCGCAGGGGGAGATACGCAGTATTTT
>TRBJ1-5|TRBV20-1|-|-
CSASSQESQPQHF
TGCAGTGCTAGCTCCCAGGAGTCTCAGCCCCAGCATTTT
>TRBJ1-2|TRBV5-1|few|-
CASSLEGPQGTTF
TGCGCCAGCAGCTTGGAAGGACCCCAGGGTACCACCTTC
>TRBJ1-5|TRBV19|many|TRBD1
CASSPRGPGQPQHF
TGTGCCAGTAGTCCAAGGGGGCCTGGTCAGCCCCAGCATTTT
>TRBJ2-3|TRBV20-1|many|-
CSARELLKGTDTQYF
TGCAGTGCTAGAGAGCTATTGAAAGGCACAGATACGCAGTATTTT